Below are 24 T cell receptor beta chains sequenced from a single sample in a study of Graves' ophthalmopathy and Graves' hyperthyroidism. Amplification of TCR beta CDR3 regions used RNA transcripts. Second-round multiplex PCR came after a first-round RT-PCR that employed HTBI primers. One entry per CDR3 protein results from TCRdb running MiXCR on the multiplex PCR reads. The top ten clones hold around 9.8% of a sample with approximately 480,000 distinct CDR3 sequences, around 14% of them seen once. Sequenced material: blood. The receptor source for this set is a young woman with Graves' ophthalmopathy.

There are many counts of this clonotype. The chain uses TRBV19 and TRBJ2-7; D gene ambiguous. Germline-derived CDR1 and CDR2 are LNHDA and SQIVND (reference sequence). Trimming left V 1 base short and J 1 base short, with 5 bases between. The CDR3 contains 13 residues. CDR3 sequence (DNA): TGTGCCAGTAGTATAGGCGAGTCCTACGAGCAGTACTTC. Its protein is CASSIGESYEQYF.

This chain uses TRBV28 with TRBJ2-7; 7 positions match TRBD1. Germline V lookup: CDR1 MDHEN, CDR2 SYDVKM. Trimming took 4 bases from V and 3 from J; bases not matched to a gene: 6. The CDR3 sequence is 14 residues long. The CDR3 DNA reads as TGTGCCAGCAGTTCCTGGACAGGAGACTACGAGCAGTACTTC. This codes for CASSSWTGDYEQYF.

Notes on this clonotype: This could be a read error, since a much larger clone is one nucleotide away. This chain joins TRBV19 and TRBJ2-7; TRBD2 matches at 9 bases. The CDR3 is 15 amino acids. Germline V CDR1 and CDR2: LNHDA, SQIVND (reference sequence). After removal of 7 bases from V and 3 bases from J, the junction contained 10 bases not matched to a gene. The CDR3 here is CASIVGSGRIYEQYF. The CDR3 DNA reads TGTGCCAGTATTGTGGGTAGCGGGAGAATCTACGAGCAGTACTTC.

V gene TRBV29-1 combines with J gene TRBJ2-2; the D call may be TRBD1 or TRBD2 (5 bases each). From germline, CDR1 is SQVTM and CDR2 ANQGSEA. V was pared by 7 bases and J by 6 bases, with 12 bases between. The CDR3 is 12 residues long. CDR3 DNA sequence: TGCAGCGGGAGGCAGGGCTCCGGGGAGCTGTTTTTT. This codes for CSGRQGSGELFF.

This clonotype has at least ten counts. The V and J genes are TRBV2 and TRBJ2-2; possible D gene TRBD1, 6 bases. The germline V gene has CDR1 SNHLY and CDR2 FYNNEI. The CDR3 loop spans 15 amino acids. The V end was cut by 6 bases, the J end by 11 bases, with 22 bases between. In DNA, the CDR3 is TGTGCCAGCAGGACGGGACACGGGTTTGGAGGAGAGCTGTTTTTT. Translated: CASRTGHGFGGELFF.

In this sample, this clonotype turned up many times. The chain joins TRBV11-2 to TRBJ1-3; TRBD1 is a possible D gene (5 bases). Deletions cut 0 bases from V and 3 bases from J, with 9 bases between. Looked up from germline, CDR1 is SGHAT and CDR2 is FQNNGV. The CDR3 has 15 amino acids. CDR3 region: CASSLERGGGNTIYF. CDR3 nucleotides: TGTGCCAGCAGCTTAGAGAGGGGAGGTGGAAACACCATATATTTT.

The rearrangement joins TRBV7-2 to TRBJ2-7; the D is unclear. The CDR3 has 12 residues. Trimming stripped 4 bases from V and 3 bases from J, with 7 bases between. The V gene's germline CDR1 is SGHTA and CDR2 FQGNSA. CDR3 sequence (DNA): TGTGCCAGCAGCTCCTACGGCTACGAGCAGTACTTC. Its protein is CASSSYGYEQYF.

This clonotype was counted many times. V is TRBV5-6 and J is TRBJ1-2; D ambiguous. In germline, CDR1 is SGHDT, CDR2 YYEEEE. This CDR3 is 14 amino acids long. Deletions cut 1 base from V and 2 bases from J, with 9 bases between. CDR3 in DNA: TGTGCCAGCAGCTTGTTTCAGTTCAACTATGGCTACACCTTC. Its translation is CASSLFQFNYGYTF.

This clonotype appeared a few times. The rearrangement links TRBV30 to TRBJ2-7; the D gene is possibly TRBD1 (6 bases). V was pared by 0 bases and J by 6 bases, with 21 bases between. Germline V gene sequence: CDR1 GTSNPN, CDR2 SVGIG (reference sequence). CDR3 length equals 16 residues. The CDR3: CAWSVLRAGKGGEQYF. DNA for the CDR3: TGTGCCTGGAGTGTACTGCGGGCAGGCAAAGGGGGCGAGCAGTACTTC.

Turning to this clonotype: One base away lies a much larger clone, so this may be a sequencing read error. The chain recombines TRBV18 with TRBJ2-5; TRBD1 agrees at 8 bases. This CDR3 has 17 residues. The V gene's germline CDR1 is KGHSH and CDR2 LQKENI. The CDR3 loop reads CASSPGQGVGRKESQYF. CDR3 DNA sequence: TGTGCCAGCTCACCTGGACAGGGAGTGGGTCGAAAAGAGAGCCAGTACTTC.

This clonotype was observed many times. The CDR3 reads CASSDPGTDSYEQYF. In DNA, the CDR3 is TGTGCCAGCAGTGACCCCGGGACCGACTCCTACGAGCAGTACTTC. The chain combines TRBV6-1 with TRBJ2-7; D tentatively reads TRBD1 or TRBD2 (5 bases each). From germline, CDR1 is MNHNS and CDR2 SASEGT. Deletions cut 3 bases from V and 0 bases from J, with 12 bases between. The CDR3 covers 15 residues.

Ten or more counts support this clonotype. The chain joins TRBV29-1 to TRBJ2-5; TRBD2 agrees at 8 bases. The CDR3 has 15 residues. The germline V gene encodes CDR1 SQVTM and CDR2 ANQGSEA. With 5 bases clipped from V and 1 base from J, the junction kept 9 bases outside the gene matches. For the CDR3, the DNA is TGCAGCGTTCGGGTAGGTGCGGGAGGCCAAGAGACCCAGTACTTC. Translation: CSVRVGAGGQETQYF.

This clonotype was found many times. J is TRBJ2-5 and V is TRBV12-3 or TRBV12-4; D is unclear. The length of the CDR3 is 13 residues. V lost 6 bases and J 3 bases, leaving 11 bases between the germline ends. The CDR3 reads CASSLLAEETQYF. The CDR3 nucleotides read TGTGCCAGCAGCCTATTGGCGGAAGAGACCCAGTACTTC.

Worth noting for this clonotype: A much larger clone is a single base away; this may be a read error. This sequence joins TRBV10-2 and TRBJ2-7; D gene uncertain. CDR3 length equals 14 residues. Germline CDR1 reads WSHSY; CDR2 reads SAAADI. The CDR3 sequence: CVSSENGPWSQEYF. The CDR3 region has the DNA TGCGTCAGCAGTGAGAACGGACCCTGGAGTCAAGAGTACTTC.

This clonotype was picked up many times. V gene TRBV20-1 combines with J gene TRBJ2-4; D tentatively fits TRBD1 or TRBD2 (5 bases each). The CDR3 covers 11 residues. Germline V CDR1 and CDR2: DFQATT, SNEGSKA (reference sequence). The V and J ends lost 2 bases and 9 bases respectively, with 8 bases between them. The CDR3 here is CSARFGGIQYF. In DNA form, the CDR3 reads TGCAGTGCTAGATTTGGGGGCATTCAGTACTTC.

In its sample, this clonotype was seen many times. V usage is TRBV28 and J usage is TRBJ1-5; TRBD1 matches 7 bases. V lost 2 bases to trimming and J lost 3 bases; unmatched junction nucleotides: 4. Germline CDR1 and CDR2: MDHEN and SYDVKM. The CDR3 has 15 amino acids. The CDR3 is CASSLLDRLNQPQHF. CDR3 DNA sequence: TGTGCCAGCAGTTTACTGGACAGGCTCAATCAGCCCCAGCATTTT.

This clonotype has at least ten counts. The genes are TRBV12-3 or TRBV12-4 and TRBJ2-7; a weak D match, TRBD1 (6 bases). The CDR3 has 15 amino acids. V was cut by 5 bases and J by 1 base, with 15 bases left in between. CDR3 in amino acids: CASSQGPLESYEQYF. Here the CDR3 DNA reads TGTGCCAGCAGTCAGGGGCCATTAGAATCCTACGAGCAGTACTTC.

V is TRBV11-1 and J is TRBJ2-7; D might be TRBD2 (6 bases). This CDR3 region has 14 residues. Germline CDR1 reads SGHAT; CDR2 reads FQDESV (reference sequence). V shed 5 bases and J shed 4 bases, with 15 bases lying between them. The CDR3 reads CASSQGGTAYEQYF. The CDR3 nucleotides read TGTGCCAGCAGCCAAGGAGGGACGGCGTACGAGCAGTACTTC.

This sequence joins TRBV5-1 and TRBJ2-7; TRBD2 is a possible D gene (6 bases). Germline CDR1 and CDR2: SGHRS and YFSETQ. V lost 6 bases to trimming and J lost 6 bases, with 19 bases between them. This CDR3 region has 14 residues. The DNA of the CDR3 is TGCGCCAGCACCTCACCGGGACTCCCAAGCGAGCAGTACTTC. This gives the protein CASTSPGLPSEQYF.

This clonotype was counted many times. The CDR3 DNA is TGTGCCAGCAGTTTAAGCCAGGCTGGGTACTCCTATAATTCACCCCTCCACTTT. Its protein product is CASSLSQAGYSYNSPLHF. The J gene is TRBJ1-6, the V gene TRBV28; no clear D gene. The CDR3 spans 18 residues. Germline values: CDR1 MDHEN, CDR2 SYDVKM. Trimming pared 2 bases from V and 0 bases from J, leaving 14 bases between.

This clonotype showed up many times. The CDR3 loop is CASNPLWLSETQYF. CDR3 bases: TGTGCCAGCAACCCCTTATGGCTATCGGAGACCCAGTACTTC. The J gene is TRBJ2-5, the V gene TRBV6-5; D ambiguous. Per germline, CDR1 MNHEY and CDR2 SVGAGI. CDR3 length: 14 residues. The V and J ends lost 7 bases and 5 bases respectively, with 17 bases between them.

In its sample, this clonotype was seen many times. V and J are TRBV5-6 and TRBJ2-7; perhaps TRBD2 as D (5 bases). The CDR3 has 14 amino acids. Germline CDR1 and CDR2: SGHDT and YYEEEE. Trimming cost V 0 bases and J 2 bases, with 9 bases left between them. DNA of the CDR3: TGTGCCAGCAGCTTGGATGGACTTACCTACGAGCAGTACTTC. It translates to CASSLDGLTYEQYF.

This clonotype occurred many times. The CDR3 reads CASSVDGGLGTEAFF. The DNA of the CDR3 is TGTGCCAGCAGCGTAGATGGGGGTTTAGGGACTGAAGCTTTCTTT. The gene calls are TRBV9 and TRBJ1-1, with D tentatively TRBD1 (5 bases). Germline V gene lookup returns CDR1 SGDLS and CDR2 YYNGEE. V lost 0 bases to trimming and J lost 5 bases, with 14 bases between them. The CDR3 is made up of 15 amino acids.

This clonotype was seen at least ten times. The chain carries TRBV7-2 and TRBJ1-1; D may be TRBD1 (6 bases). V was cut by 4 bases and J by 3 bases, with 9 bases left in between. The V gene's germline CDR1 is SGHTA and CDR2 FQGNSA. This CDR3 spans 13 amino acids. CDR3 loop: CASSSQGYTEAFF. The CDR3 DNA follows: TGTGCCAGCAGCTCACAGGGTTACACTGAAGCTTTCTTT.